Listed below are T cell receptor beta chains from one sample, sequenced in a study of regulatory T cells in long-lasting Graves disease. TCRdb redid the calling of the multiplex PCR reads with MiXCR, one entry per CDR3 protein. The sample lists hundreds of thousands of distinct CDR3 sequences; around 11% were seen once. These data were also filed under a second study, of T cells in Graves' hyperthyroidism and ophthalmopathy.

Source: peripheral blood mononuclear cells (PBMCs), taken at new diagnosis, from a patient treated with antithyroid drugs. The receptors here all came from a woman in her 30s with Graves disease. CDR3s include the opening cysteine and the closing phenylalanine or tryptophan. The D gene is left open where the match is weak. Not all rows give a size; the values are once, few, many and, for expanded clones, a class.

J gene | V gene | D gene | clone size | CDR3 DNA | CDR3 protein
TRBJ1-1 | TRBV18 | . | many | TGTGCCAGCTCACCTGTCCACACTGAAGCTTTCTTT | CASSPVHTEAFF
TRBJ2-7 | TRBV11-2 | . | many | TGTGCCAGCAGCGCGTTAAAGGCAACCTACGAGCAGTACTTC | CASSALKATYEQYF
TRBJ1-6 | TRBV4-3 | TRBD1 | many | TGCGCCAGCAGCCAAGAGGACAGGGCTGGTTCACCCCTCCACTTT | CASSQEDRAGSPLHF
TRBJ2-7 | TRBV6-9 | TRBD2 | many | TGTGCCAGCAGTTACCACCCAACCACTAGCGGGAGGACCTACGAGCAGTACTTC | CASSYHPTTSGRTYEQYF
TRBJ2-1 | TRBV9 | TRBD2 | many | TGTGCCAGCAGCGTAGTGCTAGCGGGAGCCTACAATGAGCAGTTCTTC | CASSVVLAGAYNEQFF
TRBJ2-1 | TRBV5-1 | . | . | TGCGCCAGCAGCTTGTCACCAATGGACTTTAGCTCCTACAATGAGCAGTTCTTC | CASSLSPMDFSSYNEQFF
TRBJ1-3 | TRBV4-1 | . | . | TGCGCCAGCACTTCATCCCTGGCTTTCTCTGGAAACACCATATATTTT | CASTSSLAFSGNTIYF
TRBJ1-2 | TRBV4-3 | . | many | TGCGCCAGCAGCCAAGATCCCGACAGGTTACTAGGAGGCTACACCTTC | CASSQDPDRLLGGYTF
TRBJ2-1 | TRBV3-1 | TRBD2 | many | TGTGCCAGCAGCCAAGTGGCCGGGAGGGCCGCCTACAATGAGCAGTTCTTC | CASSQVAGRAAYNEQFF
TRBJ2-2 | TRBV10-2 | . | . | TGCGCCAGCAGTGAATCAGGTCACACCGGGGAGCTGTTTTTT | CASSESGHTGELFF
TRBJ2-1 | TRBV12-3/TRBV12-4 | TRBD1 | few | TGTGCCACAGGCCCAGGGGGCTCCCACAATGAGCAGTTCTTC | CATGPGGSHNEQFF
TRBJ2-7 | TRBV6-5 | . | . | TGTGCCAACAGTTACCAGGCCCGAGGGTACGAGCAGTACTTC | CANSYQARGYEQYF
TRBJ2-1 | TRBV6-2/TRBV6-3 | . | many | TGCGCCAGTGGACGGGGAAACTGGGGGAATGAGCAGTTCTTC | CASGRGNWGNEQFF
TRBJ2-7 | TRBV2 | . | many | TGTGCCAGCAGTGAATTGGGCTATCCCTACGAGCAGTACTTC | CASSELGYPYEQYF
TRBJ2-1 | TRBV13 | . | . | TGTGCCAGCACCCAAGGGCGCAACTCCTACAATGAGCAGTTCTTC | CASTQGRNSYNEQFF
TRBJ2-6 | TRBV14 | . | . | TGTGCCAGCAGCCAAGATCCTCCGGGGCCTCACTCTGGGGCCAACGTCCTGACTTTC | CASSQDPPGPHSGANVLTF
TRBJ1-4 | TRBV6-1 | TRBD1 | . | TGTGCCAGCAGCATTAACAGGGGGCGTAATGAAAAACTGTTTTTT | CASSINRGRNEKLFF
TRBJ2-7 | TRBV19 | . | . | TGTGCCAGTAGTATCCCCGGAACAGGGGAGGGGACCTACGAGCAGTACTTC | CASSIPGTGEGTYEQYF
TRBJ2-2 | TRBV4-1 | . | few | TGCGCCAGCAGCCAAAAAGTTAGAAGAGTTACCATAGGGACCGGGGAGCTGTTTTTT | CASSQKVRRVTIGTGELFF
TRBJ2-1 | TRBV20-1 | TRBD2 | many | TGCAGTGCTTTCGGACTAGCGGGAGGTCGCTACAATGAGCAGTTCTTC | CSAFGLAGGRYNEQFF
TRBJ2-2 | TRBV9 | . | . | TGTGCCAGCAGCGTAGGGCTAGGAGGCACCGGGGAGCTGTTTTTT | CASSVGLGGTGELFF
TRBJ1-2 | TRBV4-2 | . | . | TGTGCCAGCAGCCAAGCCCTGGCCGGGACACGAAGTGGCTACACCTTC | CASSQALAGTRSGYTF
TRBJ2-1 | TRBV19 | . | many | TGTGCCAGTAGTAGGGGCACCGGGACTCGATCTGCTGAGCAGTTCTTC | CASSRGTGTRSAEQFF
TRBJ2-7 | TRBV11-2 | . | many | TGTGCCAGCAGCTTACCGTCTTTCGAGCAGTACTTC | CASSLPSFEQYF
TRBJ1-5 | TRBV7-8 | TRBD1 | many | TGTGCCAGCAGCCCGCAGGGGGCTGATAGCAATCAGCCCCAGCATTTT | CASSPQGADSNQPQHF
TRBJ2-1 | TRBV5-5 | . | . | TGTGCCAGCAGCTTGGCCGGGGTGGACAGCTTTGGGAACAATGAGCAGTTCTTC | CASSLAGVDSFGNNEQFF
TRBJ2-7 | TRBV28 | . | many | TGTGCCAGCAGCCTATCGGTTCGGGACGAGCAGTACTTC | CASSLSVRDEQYF
TRBJ2-3 | TRBV28 | . | many | TGTGCCAGCACCCGGACAGAAACAGTTTACGCTAGCACAGATACGCAGTATTTT | CASTRTETVYASTDTQYF
TRBJ2-1 | TRBV6-5 | . | few | TGTGCCAGCAGTTACGGCGGGGCCACCAATGAGCAGTTCTTC | CASSYGGATNEQFF
TRBJ2-7 | TRBV19 | . | many | TGTGCCAGTAGTGCGGGCGTCTCCTACGAGCAGTACTTC | CASSAGVSYEQYF
TRBJ1-1 | TRBV30 | . | many | TGTGCCTGGAGTACCCATTGGGGGGCTTTCTTT | CAWSTHWGAFF
TRBJ1-5 | TRBV4-3 | TRBD1 | few | TGCGCCAGCAGACAGACCGGGACAGGGACTTCCAATCAGCCCCAGCATTTT | CASRQTGTGTSNQPQHF
TRBJ1-1 | TRBV4-2 | . | few | TGTGCCAGCAGCCAAACGGGGGCAAGGACTGAAGCTTTCTTT | CASSQTGARTEAFF
TRBJ2-2 | TRBV28 | TRBD1 | many | TGTGCCAGCACTTTTTCGAGACAGGGGGCGGCTGCGAACACCGGGGAGCTGTTTTTT | CASTFSRQGAAANTGELFF
TRBJ2-1 | TRBV12-3/TRBV12-4 | TRBD1 | many | TGTGCCAGCACCACCGTCCCGGGACAGGGGTTGGATGAGCAGTTCTTC | CASTTVPGQGLDEQFF
TRBJ2-2 | TRBV7-9 | . | . | TGTGCCAGCAGCTTAGAAGGGACTTTGAACACCGGGGAGCTGTTTTTT | CASSLEGTLNTGELFF
TRBJ2-4 | TRBV12-3/TRBV12-4 | TRBD1 | many | TGTGCCAGCAGCCGTGCCGAGGGGGCGAAAAACATTCAGTACTTC | CASSRAEGAKNIQYF
TRBJ2-7 | TRBV18 | TRBD1 | . | TGTGCCAGCTCGCGGGTCCTCGGGACAGGGTCCTACGAGCAGTACTTC | CASSRVLGTGSYEQYF
TRBJ1-5 | TRBV11-2 | . | . | TGTGCCAGCAGCTTAGGCCTAGGACAGCGCAATCAGCCCCAGCATTTT | CASSLGLGQRNQPQHF
TRBJ2-3 | TRBV2 | TRBD1 | many | TGTGCCAGCAGCGCCGGGACAGCAAGCACAGATACGCAGTATTTT | CASSAGTASTDTQYF
TRBJ2-3 | TRBV6-2/TRBV6-3 | . | few | TGTGCCAGCAGTTACTCGGCGGGCTCCACAGATACGCAGTATTTT | CASSYSAGSTDTQYF
TRBJ2-7 | TRBV6-1 | TRBD2 | many | TGTGCCAGCAGCGAAGGGAGGGATATCTACGAGCAGTACTTC | CASSEGRDIYEQYF
TRBJ1-5 | TRBV3-1 | TRBD1 | . | TGTGCCAGCAGCCAAGGGGGACAGAATCAGCCCCAGCATTTT | CASSQGGQNQPQHF
TRBJ2-7 | TRBV19 | TRBD2 | . | TGTGCCAGTTCCGGGACTAGCAATCACTACGAGCAGTACTTC | CASSGTSNHYEQYF
TRBJ1-1 | TRBV7-2 | TRBD1 | many | TGTGCCAGCAGTCGCAGGGGGGAGGCTGAAGCTTTCTTT | CASSRRGEAEAFF
TRBJ1-3 | TRBV18 | TRBD1 | few | TGTGCCAGCTCACCGGGACAGGGGGCGCGAAACACCATATATTTT | CASSPGQGARNTIYF
TRBJ1-1 | TRBV29-1 | . | many | TGCAGCTGGGGGGAGAGGACAGCGAACACTGAAGCTTTCTTT | CSWGERTANTEAFF
TRBJ2-1 | TRBV20-1 | . | few | TGCAGTGCTCCTACGGGAGAGGTCTACAATGAGCAGTTCTTC | CSAPTGEVYNEQFF
TRBJ2-1 | TRBV24-1 | TRBD2 | many | TGTGCCACCAGTGATCTTGGACTAGTACCCCATGAGCAGTTCTTC | CATSDLGLVPHEQFF
TRBJ2-3 | TRBV28 | TRBD2 | many | TGTGCCAGCGAGGCTAGCGGGAGCACAGATACGCAGTATTTT | CASEASGSTDTQYF
TRBJ1-6 | TRBV6-1 | . | few | TGTGCCGGAGTGGGTCCGGACAGAGTTAATTCACCCCTCCACTTT | CAGVGPDRVNSPLHF
TRBJ2-7 | TRBV6-2/TRBV6-3 | . | . | TGTGCCAGCAGTTACGGGGGAGTTCGCCCCGAGCAGTACTTC | CASSYGGVRPEQYF
TRBJ2-1 | TRBV20-1 | TRBD2 | . | TGCAGTGCCTTAGCGGGGGATGTCCCGACGCGCTCCTACAATGAGCAGTTCTTC | CSALAGDVPTRSYNEQFF
TRBJ1-1 | TRBV4-3 | . | few | TGCGCCAGCAGCCATAACAGGGACGGGGGGGGGAAGGGAACTGAAGCTTTCTTT | CASSHNRDGGGKGTEAFF
TRBJ1-2 | TRBV6-5 | . | many | TGTGCCAGCAGTTACGGCTTGGGGTTAGGGTATGGCTACACCTTC | CASSYGLGLGYGYTF
TRBJ1-2 | TRBV6-5 | . | many | TGTGCCAGCAGTTACTCTCCGGGTGCGTCTAGCTATGGCTACACCTTC | CASSYSPGASSYGYTF
TRBJ1-4 | TRBV19 | . | few | TGTGCCAGTAGAAAACAGGCAACTAATGAAAAACTGTTTTTT | CASRKQATNEKLFF
TRBJ1-1 | TRBV7-2 | . | many | TGTGCCAGCAGCTTATTTGAGACCGCGCGTTTGAGCACTGAAGCTTTCTTT | CASSLFETARLSTEAFF
TRBJ2-3 | TRBV7-3 | TRBD1 | . | TGTGCCAGCAGGACAGGGGGCGCGACAGATACGCAGTATTTT | CASRTGGATDTQYF